The 30 T cell receptor beta chains given below trace back to one sample, sequenced in a study of spatial heterogeneity in lung cancer. The time point denotes: sample taken at primary tumor resection. TCRdb redid the calling of the 5' RACE reads with MiXCR, one entry per CDR3 protein. The sample carries about 15,000 distinct CDR3 sequences, around 7.3% recorded once. These receptors have no known antigen. Study-level findings and limits: Tumor mutation count correlated with how many alpha and beta TCRs expanded intratumorally.

The sample here was lung tumor tissue, taken at surgery. These TCRs come from a male donor with early-stage non-small cell lung cancer.

Ten or more counts support this clonotype. DNA for the CDR3: TGTGCCAGCAGTCGGGGACTAGCGGGAGCTAACGAGCAGTACTTC. Translation gives CASSRGLAGANEQYF. The J gene is TRBJ2-7, the V gene TRBV12-3 or TRBV12-4, with TRBD2 matching over 14 bases. This CDR3 has 15 amino acids. Losses at the gene ends were 5 bases for V and 5 bases for J; bases not matched to a gene: 5.

In this sample, this clonotype turned up many times. This rearrangement joins TRBV2 to TRBJ2-1, with 14 nucleotides matching TRBD2. Germline V lookup: CDR1 SNHLY, CDR2 FYNNEI. Trimming removed 6 bases from V and 5 bases from J; junction bases left unmatched: 6. The CDR3 length is 16 residues. The CDR3 nucleotides read TGTGCCAGCAGCAAAGGGACTAGCGGGAGCAACAATGAGCAGTTCTTC. It is translated as CASSKGTSGSNNEQFF.

This clonotype was seen many times. The V and J genes are TRBV12-5 and TRBJ2-2, with 11 bases matching TRBD1. The V gene end was trimmed by 6 bases and the J gene end by 5 bases; junction bases not matched to a gene: 5. From germline, CDR1 is LGHNT and CDR2 FRNRAP. The CDR3 length is 15 residues. The CDR3, as DNA: TGTGCTAGTGGGGGACAGGGGGGAAAAACCGGGGAGCTGTTTTTT. It specifies CASGGQGGKTGELFF.

Turning to this clonotype: This clone may be a read error of a much larger clone one base away. This chain connects TRBV2 to TRBJ1-5; TRBD1 matches at 7 bases. Germline V lookup: CDR1 SNHLY, CDR2 FYNNEI. The J segment lost 2 bases and the V segment lost 8 bases, leaving 9 bases of the junction unmatched. This CDR3 region has 15 residues. Written as DNA, the CDR3 is TGTGCCAGCCAGGACAGGCCGAGTGGCAATCAGCCCCAGCATTTT. Its protein product is CASQDRPSGNQPQHF.

Only a few counts were recorded for this clonotype. This chain links TRBV7-1 with TRBJ1-1; a weak D match, TRBD1 (6 bases). TRBV7-1 is an ORF; its function is uncertain. Trimming cost V 3 bases and J 1 base, with 6 bases left between them. The CDR3 is made up of 13 amino acids. The CDR3 spells CASSSGQNTEAFF. The DNA for the CDR3 is TGTGCCAGCAGCTCGGGACAGAACACTGAAGCTTTCTTT.

The chain combines TRBV11-3 with TRBJ2-1; D gene uncertain. V dropped 1 base and J dropped 8 bases, with 18 bases sitting between them. Germline V CDR1 and CDR2: SGHNT, YENEEA. The CDR3 covers 16 residues. Here the CDR3 DNA reads TGTGCCAGCAGCTTAGGCGGCACCCTTACGGACGATGAGCAGTTCTTC. The encoded protein is CASSLGGTLTDDEQFF.

This clonotype was counted at least ten times. The genes are TRBV9 and TRBJ1-1, with 10 nucleotides matching TRBD1. The CDR3 totals 14 residues. The germline gives CDR1 SGDLS, CDR2 YYNGEE. The V and J ends lost 1 base and 4 bases, in that order; junction bases with no gene match: 1. The DNA of the CDR3 is TGTGCCAGCAGCGTAAGGACAGGGGGCACTGAAGCTTTCTTT. Translation: CASSVRTGGTEAFF.

The chain carries TRBV19 and TRBJ1-1; TRBD1 matches 7 bases. Trimming at V came to 3 bases and at J to 1 base, leaving 2 bases not matched to a gene. This CDR3 is 14 amino acids long. Germline V gives CDR1 LNHDA, CDR2 SQIVND (reference sequence). CDR3 region: CASSMTGRNTEAFF. In DNA form, the CDR3 reads TGTGCCAGTAGTATGACAGGGCGGAACACTGAAGCTTTCTTT.

At least ten counts were recorded for this clonotype. The chain carries TRBV19 and TRBJ1-1, with D uncertain. V gave up 6 bases and J gave up 7 bases, with 15 bases separating them. Germline CDR1 reads LNHDA; CDR2 reads SQIVND (reference sequence). This CDR3 has 13 amino acids. The CDR3 here is CASSPMGYGEAFF. Written as DNA, the CDR3 is TGTGCCAGTAGCCCGATGGGGTACGGTGAAGCTTTCTTT.

By its share, this clonotype is medium-sized. V usage is TRBV11-2 and J usage is TRBJ2-2, with D hard to call. CDR1 and CDR2 (germline): SGHAT, FQNNGV. V was clipped by 1 base and J by 0 bases, with 6 bases between them. This CDR3 is 15 amino acids long. As DNA, the CDR3 is TGTGCCAGCAGCTTAGGGGTCGCGAACACCGGGGAGCTGTTTTTT. Translating gives CASSLGVANTGELFF.

A few counts support this clonotype. The chain recombines TRBV6-5 with TRBJ2-3; tentative D call: TRBD1 (6 bases). CDR3 length equals 16 residues. Germline V CDR1 and CDR2: MNHEY, SVGAGI. Trimming pared 0 bases from V and 4 bases from J, leaving 14 bases between. In DNA, the CDR3 is TGTGCCAGCAGTTACTCTGACAGGTGGTATGCAGATACGCAGTATTTT. It is translated as CASSYSDRWYADTQYF.

In its sample, this clonotype ranks as medium-sized. This rearrangement joins TRBV5-1 to TRBJ1-6; D is possibly TRBD1 (5 bases). There are 16 residues in the CDR3. The germline CDR1 and CDR2 sequences are SGHRS and YFSETQ. V lost 1 base and J 8 bases, leaving 16 bases between the germline ends. CDR3 region: CASSLSWAGTDSPLHF. The DNA for the CDR3 is TGCGCCAGCAGCTTGTCGTGGGCAGGGACGGATTCACCCCTCCACTTT.

This clonotype showed up just a few times. The chain combines TRBV7-2 with TRBJ1-2; D call uncertain. This CDR3 region has 12 residues. Germline values: CDR1 SGHTA, CDR2 FQGNSA. Between the trimmed V and J ends, which lost 5 bases and 1 base, there was a span of 5 bases. The CDR3, as DNA: TGTGCCAGCAGCCCCATTAACTATGGCTACACCTTC. Its translation: CASSPINYGYTF.

This clonotype was counted between two and nine times. V gene TRBV12-5 combines with J gene TRBJ2-3, with 7 bases identical to TRBD2. Germline V lookup: CDR1 LGHNT, CDR2 FRNRAP. V lost 6 bases to trimming and J lost 6 bases; unmatched junction nucleotides: 15. This CDR3 has 16 residues. The CDR3 sequence: CASGARRGSLIDTQYF. The CDR3 nucleotides are TGTGCTAGTGGGGCCCGGCGGGGGTCCCTTATCGATACGCAGTATTTT. The variable domain in full, completed from reference TRBV12-5 and TRBJ2-3, reads DARVTQTPRHKVTEMGQEVTMRCQPILGHNTVFWYRQTMMQGLELLAYFRNRAPLDDSGMPKDRFSAEMPDATLATLKIQPSEPRDSAVYFCASGARRGSLIDTQYFGPGTRLTVL.

This chain links TRBV5-1 with TRBJ2-6; the D gene could be TRBD1 or TRBD2 (5 bases each). Trimming took off 5 bases at V and 0 bases at J, with 15 bases between the two ends. The CDR3 consists of 17 residues. Germline CDR1 and CDR2: SGHRS and YFSETQ. The CDR3 DNA is TGCGCCAGCAGTTGGGGCAGGGAGACCTCTGGGGCCAACGTCCTGACTTTC. It codes for CASSWGRETSGANVLTF.

This clonotype was counted ten times or more. V gene TRBV3-1 combines with J gene TRBJ2-3; D gene uncertain. This CDR3 is built from 14 residues. Germline values: CDR1 LGHDT, CDR2 YNNKEL (reference sequence). The V end was cut by 0 bases, the J end by 4 bases, with 8 bases between. This CDR3 reads CASSQDSPPDTQYF. As DNA, the CDR3 is TGTGCCAGCAGCCAAGATTCCCCCCCAGATACGCAGTATTTT.

Concerning this clonotype itself: A much larger clone differs from this one at a single base, so this may be a read error. The V call is TRBV20-1, the J call TRBJ1-2; D is unresolved. There are 15 residues in the CDR3. Per germline, CDR1 DFQATT and CDR2 SNEGSKA (reference sequence). The CDR3, as DNA: TGCAGTGCTAGAGATCACCTCACTGACGTAGGTGGCTACAACTTC. It codes for CSARDHLTDVGGYNF.

This clonotype was counted many times. This chain connects TRBV29-1 to TRBJ2-3; D gene uncertain. The CDR3 loop spans 12 amino acids. The V gene lost 6 bases and the J gene lost 2 bases, with 9 bases spanning the gap. Germline V gene data show CDR1 as SQVTM and CDR2 as ANQGSEA. CDR3 coding DNA: TGCAGCGTAGACGAAAACACAGATACGCAGTATTTT. Translated: CSVDENTDTQYF.

The chain carries TRBV7-3 and TRBJ2-5; D may match TRBD1 or TRBD2 (6 bases each). The CDR3 loop spans 15 amino acids. The V end lost 5 bases, the J end lost 2 bases, and 15 bases lay between the germline ends. From germline, CDR1 is SGHTA and CDR2 FQGTGA. CDR3 nucleotides: TGTGCCAGCAGCACCTGGGGGGCAACTCAAGAGACCCAGTACTTC. Translation: CASSTWGATQETQYF. The full variable domain, its missing parts supplied by reference TRBV7-3 and TRBJ2-5, is GAGVSQTPSNKVTEKGKYVELRCDPISGHTALYWYRQSLGQGPEFLIYFQGTGAADDSGLPNDRFFAVRPEGSVSTLKIQRTERGDSAVYLCASSTWGATQETQYFGPGTRLLVL.

This clonotype was seen more than once but under ten times. The V gene is TRBV7-8, the J gene TRBJ2-3, with 13 bases matching TRBD2. There are 18 residues in the CDR3. Germline CDR1 is SGHVS and CDR2 is FQNEAQ. J was trimmed by 8 bases and V by 2 bases; bases with no gene match: 13. The CDR3 DNA reads TGTGCCAGCAGCTTACTCAGGACTAGCGGGAGCAAGGGTGCTACGCAGTATTTT. It encodes CASSLLRTSGSKGATQYF.

The V gene is TRBV7-9, the J gene TRBJ1-3, with D hard to call. Trimming shortened V by 1 base and J by 0 bases, and 7 bases separated the two germline ends. The germline CDR1 and CDR2 sequences are SEHNR and FQNEAQ (reference sequence). The CDR3 spans 15 residues. DNA of the CDR3: TGTGCCAGCAGCTTAGAGGGCTCCTCTGGAAACACCATATATTTT. It is translated as CASSLEGSSGNTIYF.

V gene TRBV20-1 combines with J gene TRBJ2-1; D uncertain. Trimming cost V 3 bases and J 4 bases, with 7 bases left between them. There are 12 residues in the CDR3. Germline CDR1 is DFQATT and CDR2 is SNEGSKA (reference sequence). For the CDR3, the DNA is TGCAGTGCTAGCGGAGCTTACAATGAGCAGTTCTTC. Translating gives CSASGAYNEQFF.

In this sample, this clonotype turned up a few times. V and J are TRBV7-2 and TRBJ2-2; 9 nucleotides match TRBD1. V was pared by 4 bases and J by 6 bases, with 6 bases of the junction left unmatched. Germline CDR1 SGHTA, CDR2 FQGNSA. The CDR3 covers 15 residues. The CDR3 nucleotides read TGTGCCAGCAGCTCACGACAGGGGGTCGCCGGGGAGCTGTTTTTT. Protein product: CASSSRQGVAGELFF.

V is TRBV20-1 and J is TRBJ2-2; the D call may be TRBD1 or TRBD2 (5 bases each). Germline CDR1 is DFQATT and CDR2 is SNEGSKA (reference sequence). V lost 4 bases, J lost 2 bases, and 14 bases lay in between. The CDR3 spans 15 residues. CDR3 residues: CSATPRDENTGELFF. The CDR3 region has the DNA TGCAGTGCTACCCCACGGGACGAAAACACCGGGGAGCTGTTTTTT.

This clonotype showed up many times. In DNA form, the CDR3 reads TGTGCCAGCAGCTCCCCGGTAGCACTGAGCACAGATACGCAGTATTTT. Protein: CASSSPVALSTDTQYF. The chain is built from TRBV7-6 and TRBJ2-3; D uncertain. The CDR3 loop spans 16 amino acids. CDR1 is SGHVS and CDR2 is FNYEAQ in the germline V gene. Trimming pared 4 bases from V and 0 bases from J, leaving 14 bases between.

This clonotype was picked up a small number of times. This chain joins TRBV20-1 and TRBJ2-1; 7 bases agree with TRBD2. The length of the CDR3 is 14 residues. Unmatched junction bases numbered 11, after V lost 3 bases and J lost 9 bases. Germline CDR1 is DFQATT and CDR2 is SNEGSKA (reference sequence). The CDR3 nucleotides are TGCAGTGCTAGTACTCCGGGAGGTAGCAGTGAGCAGTTCTTC. Translated, it gives CSASTPGGSSEQFF.

J is TRBJ2-3 and V is TRBV29-1; D is unclear. CDR3 length: 12 amino acids. Between the trimmed V and J ends, which lost 7 bases and 1 base, there was a span of 9 bases. Germline CDR1 is SQVTM and CDR2 is ANQGSEA. The CDR3 loop is CSATAGTDTQYF. The CDR3 nucleotides are TGCAGCGCCACGGCGGGCACAGATACGCAGTATTTT.

The gene calls are TRBV7-2 and TRBJ2-5; D is ambiguous. With 6 bases removed from V and 7 bases from J, the gap between germline ends came to 24 bases. Germline CDR1 SGHTA, CDR2 FQGNSA. The CDR3 totals 16 residues. The CDR3 here is CASSSGLGPSGGTQYF. CDR3 in DNA: TGTGCCAGCAGTTCCGGCCTGGGTCCGTCCGGCGGGACCCAGTACTTC.

This clonotype has more than one count but fewer than ten. The rearrangement uses TRBV3-1 and TRBJ1-6; D remains ambiguous. Germline V CDR1 and CDR2: LGHDT, YNNKEL (reference sequence). The CDR3 spans 17 residues. Trimming removed 1 base at V and 8 bases at J, with 18 bases between. CDR3 in amino acids: CASSQVGVVGSDSPLHF. The CDR3 DNA is TGTGCCAGCAGCCAAGTCGGGGTTGTAGGTTCTGATTCACCCCTCCACTTT. Based on the CDR3 plus reference TRBV3-1 and TRBJ1-6, the full variable domain is DTAVSQTPKYLVTQMGNDKSIKCEQNLGHDTMYWYKQDSKKFLKIMFSYNNKELIINETVPNRFSPKSPDKAHLNLHINSLELGDSAVYFCASSQVGVVGSDSPLHFGNGTRLTVT.

In this sample, this clonotype is medium-sized. The gene calls are TRBV12-3 or TRBV12-4 and TRBJ2-3, with TRBD1 matching over 8 bases. CDR3 length equals 17 residues. V lost 3 bases, J lost 5 bases, and 13 bases stayed unmatched. DNA for the CDR3: TGTGCCAGCAGTTTTGGCGCCGGGACAGGTTCAGGAGATACGCAGTATTTT. This encodes CASSFGAGTGSGDTQYF.